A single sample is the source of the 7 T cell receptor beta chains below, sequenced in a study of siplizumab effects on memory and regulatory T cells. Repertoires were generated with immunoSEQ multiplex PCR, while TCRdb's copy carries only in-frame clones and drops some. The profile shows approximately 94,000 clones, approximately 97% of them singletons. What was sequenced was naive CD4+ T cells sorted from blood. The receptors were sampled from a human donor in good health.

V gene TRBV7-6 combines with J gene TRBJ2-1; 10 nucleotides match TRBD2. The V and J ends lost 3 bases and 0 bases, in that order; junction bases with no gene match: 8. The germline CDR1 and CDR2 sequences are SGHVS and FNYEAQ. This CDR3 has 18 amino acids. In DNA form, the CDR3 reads TGTGCCAGCAGCTTTGTTCCTAGCGGGGGTAGCTCCTACAATGAGCAGTTCTTC. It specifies CASSFVPSGGSSYNEQFF. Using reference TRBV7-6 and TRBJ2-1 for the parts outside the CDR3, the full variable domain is GAGVSQSPRYKVTKRGQDVALRCDPISGHVSLYWYRQALGQGPEFLTYFNYEAQQDKSGLPNDRFSAERPEGSISTLTIQRTEQRDSAMYRCASSFVPSGGSSYNEQFFGPGTRLTVL.

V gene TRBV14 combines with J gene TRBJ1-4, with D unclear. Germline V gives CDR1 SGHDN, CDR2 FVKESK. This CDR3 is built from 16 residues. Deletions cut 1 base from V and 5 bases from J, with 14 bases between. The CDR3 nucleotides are TGTGCCAGCAGCCAAGGTGTCGGACGGTTAAATGAAAAACTGTTTTTT. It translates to CASSQGVGRLNEKLFF.

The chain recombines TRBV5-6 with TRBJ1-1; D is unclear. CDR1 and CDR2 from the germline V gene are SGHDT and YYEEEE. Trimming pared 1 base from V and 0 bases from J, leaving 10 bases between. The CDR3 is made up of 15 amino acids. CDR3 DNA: TGTGCCAGCAGCTTGCTCACGCTTATGAACACTGAAGCTTTCTTT. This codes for CASSLLTLMNTEAFF.

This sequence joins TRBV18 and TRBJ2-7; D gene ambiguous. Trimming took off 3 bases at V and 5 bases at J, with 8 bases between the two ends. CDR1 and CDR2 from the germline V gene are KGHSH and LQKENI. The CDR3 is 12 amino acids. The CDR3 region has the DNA TGTGCCAGCTCACCTGGGCAGCACGAGCAGTACTTC. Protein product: CASSPGQHEQYF.

CDR3 sequence: CASSQGRTGTQYF. The CDR3 nucleotides are TGCGCCAGCAGCCAAGGAAGAACGGGTACGCAGTATTTT. V and J are TRBV4-3 and TRBJ2-3; D uncertain. The CDR3 runs 13 residues. Per germline, CDR1 LGHNA and CDR2 YSLEER. V was clipped by 1 base and J by 8 bases, with 10 bases between them.

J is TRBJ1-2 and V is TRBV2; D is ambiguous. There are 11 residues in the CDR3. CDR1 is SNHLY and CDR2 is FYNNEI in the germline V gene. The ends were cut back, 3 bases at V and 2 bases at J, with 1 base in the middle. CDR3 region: CASSDNYGYTF. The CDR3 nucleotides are TGTGCCAGCAGTGACAACTATGGCTACACCTTC.

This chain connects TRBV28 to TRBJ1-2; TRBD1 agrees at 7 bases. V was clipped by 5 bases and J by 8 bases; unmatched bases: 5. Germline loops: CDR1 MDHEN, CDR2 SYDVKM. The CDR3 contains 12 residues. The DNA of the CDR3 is TGTGCCAGCAGTACAGGGGCGGGAGGCTACACCTTC. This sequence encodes CASSTGAGGYTF.